The 30 T cell receptor beta chains given below trace back to one sample, sequenced in a study of T cell clonotyping in hematopoietic cell transplantation. Produced via immunoSEQ multiplex PCR; TCRdb's table is partial and in-frame only. The sample includes about 7,200 clones, 75% to 90% of them seen just once. This specimen was PBMCs, taken 30 days after allogeneic stem cell transplant. These receptors all stem from a female patient aged 50-59 years who had an allogeneic stem cell transplant from an unrelated donor, so the T cells may come from the graft donor. Some clones in this sample may be carry-over from other donors' samples.

The chain employs TRBV27 and TRBJ2-5; D ambiguous. CDR1 and CDR2 from the germline V gene are MNHEY and SMNVEV (reference sequence). Trimming removed 2 bases from V and 1 base from J, with 5 bases in between. CDR3 size: 13 residues. The chain's CDR3 is CASSLLAQETQYF. The CDR3 bases are TGTGCCAGCAGTTTACTCGCCCAAGAGACCCAGTACTTC.

The chain links TRBV2 to TRBJ1-1; D remains ambiguous. V lost 4 bases to trimming and J lost 0 bases, with 12 bases between them. This CDR3 is 15 amino acids long. From germline, CDR1 is SNHLY and CDR2 FYNNEI. CDR3 sequence reads: CASSGGVGLNTEAFF. The CDR3 region has the DNA TGTGCCAGCAGTGGTGGTGTCGGATTGAACACTGAAGCTTTCTTT.

The rearrangement uses TRBV6-5 and TRBJ1-1, with 8 bases identical to TRBD1. This CDR3 comprises 15 residues. Unmatched junction bases numbered 10, after V lost 7 bases and J lost 3 bases. Germline CDR1 reads MNHEY; CDR2 reads SVGAGI. The CDR3 is CASKFQTGGDTEAFF. In DNA, the CDR3 is TGTGCCAGCAAGTTTCAAACAGGGGGTGACACTGAAGCTTTCTTT.

This clone was detected once. The chain uses TRBV9 and TRBJ1-1, with D hard to call. The germline V gene encodes CDR1 SGDLS and CDR2 YYNGEE. The CDR3 spans 13 residues. V shed 3 bases and J shed 5 bases, with 11 bases lying between them. CDR3 nucleotides: TGTGCCAGCAGCGACCTCCGGAGGACTGAAGCTTTCTTT. It is translated as CASSDLRRTEAFF.

The count of this clone is one. The rearrangement uses TRBV4-3 and TRBJ2-3, with a possible D match to TRBD2 (6 bases). The V and J ends lost 1 base and 1 base respectively, with 21 bases between them. The CDR3 is 19 residues long. The germline CDR1 and CDR2 sequences are LGHNA and YSLEER. For the CDR3, the DNA is TGCGCCAGCAGCCAAGGAATCTTGTGGAGGGAGCCTCGCACAGATACGCAGTATTTT. This translates into CASSQGILWREPRTDTQYF.

V gene TRBV25-1 combines with J gene TRBJ1-4; no clear D gene. The CDR3 is 13 amino acids. Germline V lookup: CDR1 MGHDK, CDR2 SYGVNS. The V end lost 8 bases, the J end lost 0 bases, and 7 bases lay between the germline ends. The CDR3 region has the DNA TGTGCCAGCCGCCGATCAACTAATGAAAAACTGTTTTTT. The encoded protein is CASRRSTNEKLFF.

The V call is TRBV9, the J call TRBJ2-2; no definite D call. Germline CDR1 is SGDLS and CDR2 is YYNGEE. The CDR3 loop spans 15 amino acids. Trimming shortened V by 4 bases and J by 2 bases, and 12 bases separated the two germline ends. CDR3 sequence reads: CASSTTFINTGELFF. In nucleotides, the CDR3 is TGTGCCAGCAGCACAACCTTTATTAACACCGGGGAGCTGTTTTTT. Complete variable domain (other parts from reference TRBV9 and TRBJ2-2): DSGVTQTPKHLITATGQRVTLRCSPRSGDLSVYWYQQSLDQGLQFLIQYYNGEERAKGNILERFSAQQFPDLHSELNLSSLELGDSALYFCASSTTFINTGELFFGEGSRLTVL.

The chain uses TRBV2 and TRBJ2-7, with 9 bases identical to TRBD1. The V gene's germline CDR1 is SNHLY and CDR2 FYNNEI. This CDR3 is 12 amino acids long. The V segment lost 6 bases and the J segment 6 bases; nucleotides outside the gene matches: 3. The CDR3 is CASRADRGEQYV. CDR3 bases: TGTGCCAGCAGGGCGGACAGGGGCGAGCAGTACGTC.

This clone was counted a single time. The rearrangement uses TRBV5-1 and TRBJ1-1, with D perhaps matching TRBD1 (6 bases). This CDR3 comprises 16 residues. CDR1 is SGHRS, CDR2 YFSETQ, per germline. V lost 0 bases to trimming and J lost 2 bases, with 14 bases between them. CDR3 amino acids: CASSLGGRGINTEAFF. The CDR3 DNA reads as TGCGCCAGCAGCTTGGGGGGGCGAGGGATAAACACTGAAGCTTTCTTT.

V gene TRBV4-2 combines with J gene TRBJ2-1; D gene uncertain. The CDR3 sequence is 16 residues long. CDR1 is LGHNA and CDR2 is YNFKEQ in the germline V gene. Deletions cut 1 base from V and 6 bases from J, with 16 bases between. The CDR3 sequence: CASSQGFSGLRNEQFF. In nucleotides, the CDR3 is TGTGCCAGCAGCCAAGGGTTTTCAGGTCTTCGCAATGAGCAGTTCTTC.

This rearrangement joins TRBV29-1 to TRBJ2-3, with D possibly TRBD1 on 6 matching bases. CDR3 length: 15 residues. Per the germline V gene, CDR1 is SQVTM and CDR2 is ANQGSEA. Trimming left V 5 bases short and J 2 bases short, with 17 bases between. DNA of the CDR3: TGCAGCGTTACAAACCGAGGGACACCCACAGATACGCAGTATTTT. Protein: CSVTNRGTPTDTQYF.

The chain is built from TRBV6-5 and TRBJ1-2; 9 bases are shared with TRBD1. The CDR3 totals 16 residues. Germline assignment: CDR1 MNHEY and CDR2 SVGAGI. V lost 1 base, J lost 5 bases, and 8 bases stayed unmatched. DNA of the CDR3: TGTGCCAGCAGTTACTTCCTAGGGACAGGGCCATATGGCTACACCTTC. This gives the protein CASSYFLGTGPYGYTF.

The gene calls are TRBV7-6 and TRBJ2-7; 8 bases agree with TRBD1. V lost 2 bases to trimming and J lost 5 bases; unmatched junction nucleotides: 5. The CDR3 is 14 amino acids. Per germline, CDR1 SGHVS and CDR2 FNYEAQ. CDR3 nucleotides: TGTGCCAGCAGCTTATCGACAGGGGAGGACGAGCAGTACTTC. Translation gives CASSLSTGEDEQYF.

V usage is TRBV11-2 and J usage is TRBJ2-1; D remains unclear. Between the trimmed V and J ends, which lost 1 base and 3 bases, there was a span of 10 bases. The CDR3 is 15 amino acids. The germline gives CDR1 SGHAT, CDR2 FQNNGV. The CDR3 loop is CASSLVSEYYNEQFF. The CDR3, as DNA: TGTGCCAGCAGCTTAGTTTCGGAGTACTACAATGAGCAGTTCTTC. The full variable domain, in which reference TRBV11-2 and TRBJ2-1 provide the parts outside the CDR3, is EAGVAQSPRYKIIEKRQSVAFWCNPISGHATLYWYQQILGQGPKLLIQFQNNGVVDDSQLPKDRFSAERLKGVDSTLKIQPAKLEDSAVYLCASSLVSEYYNEQFFGPGTRLTVL.

V is TRBV27 and J is TRBJ1-5; D is unresolved. Germline CDR1 is MNHEY and CDR2 is SMNVEV (reference sequence). Deletions cut 4 bases from V and 6 bases from J, with 10 bases between. The CDR3 is 13 amino acids. DNA for the CDR3: TGTGCCAGCAGTTGGGCGCAAAGTCAGCCCCAGCATTTT. Amino acid sequence: CASSWAQSQPQHF.

This chain uses TRBV6-5 with TRBJ1-2, with TRBD1 matching over 7 bases. Germline V gene sequence: CDR1 MNHEY, CDR2 SVGAGI. With 3 bases clipped from V and 1 base from J, the junction kept 8 bases outside the gene matches. There are 16 residues in the CDR3. The CDR3 DNA reads TGTGCCAGCAGTTATGGCCCCCGACAGGGTAACTATGGCTACACCTTC. As protein: CASSYGPRQGNYGYTF.

This clone was detected once. The chain joins TRBV2 to TRBJ1-4; no definite D call. From germline, CDR1 is SNHLY and CDR2 FYNNEI. This CDR3 has 14 residues. The ends were cut back, 10 bases at V and 7 bases at J, with 19 bases in the middle. The CDR3 nucleotides are TGTGCCAACCACCGAGAGGGTGGCGGTGAAAAACTGTTTTTT. It specifies CANHREGGGEKLFF.

The chain uses TRBV7-8 and TRBJ2-7; D may correspond to TRBD1 or TRBD2 (5 bases each). This CDR3 is 14 amino acids long. Germline loops: CDR1 SGHVS, CDR2 FQNEAQ. V lost 4 bases to trimming and J lost 2 bases, with 12 bases between them. CDR3 sequence reads: CASSSGPRAYEQYV. CDR3 DNA: TGTGCCAGCAGCTCGGGACCGCGCGCCTACGAGCAGTACGTC.

DNA for the CDR3: TGTGCCGGGAAGACCACAGGGGGAAAAGAGACCCAGTACTTC. Translated: CAGKTTGGKETQYF. This chain joins TRBV2 and TRBJ2-5, with TRBD1 matching over 8 bases. Germline CDR1 and CDR2: SNHLY and FYNNEI. The CDR3 spans 14 residues. Trimming cost V 11 bases and J 3 bases; bases outside gene matches: 11.

The chain combines TRBV15 with TRBJ2-7, with 8 bases lining up with TRBD1. CDR1 is LNHNV, CDR2 YYDKDF, per germline (reference sequence). With V trimmed by 5 bases and J by 0 bases, 9 bases remained unmatched. The CDR3 covers 16 residues. CDR3 amino acids: CATSGTFTGGSYEQYF. CDR3 sequence (DNA): TGTGCCACCAGCGGAACCTTCACAGGGGGCTCCTACGAGCAGTACTTC.

The chain carries TRBV9 and TRBJ1-5; the match to TRBD1 covers 8 bases. The CDR3 consists of 17 residues. CDR1 is SGDLS and CDR2 is YYNGEE in the germline V gene. J lost 2 bases, V lost 0 bases, and 7 bases had no gene match. The CDR3 protein is CASSVGTGRGGNQPQHF. CDR3 bases: TGTGCCAGCAGCGTAGGGACAGGGCGGGGTGGCAATCAGCCCCAGCATTTT.

The rearrangement uses TRBV6-1 and TRBJ1-5; no clear D gene. This CDR3 contains 17 residues. Per the germline V gene, CDR1 is MNHNS and CDR2 is SASEGT. The V and J ends lost 2 bases and 0 bases respectively, with 14 bases between them. CDR3 in amino acids: CASSETVSPYSNQPQHF. The CDR3 DNA follows: TGTGCCAGCAGTGAAACGGTATCGCCTTATAGCAATCAGCCCCAGCATTTT.

The rearrangement links TRBV2 to TRBJ1-5, with a possible D match to TRBD1 (5 bases). This CDR3 region has 16 residues. Trimming cost V 4 bases and J 0 bases, with 13 bases left between them. Per the germline V gene, CDR1 is SNHLY and CDR2 is FYNNEI. CDR3 nucleotide sequence: TGTGCCAGCAGTGTGGAGGGGAAAAATAGCAATCAGCCCCAGCATTTT. Encoded protein: CASSVEGKNSNQPQHF.

V and J are TRBV4-3 and TRBJ2-7, with D perhaps matching TRBD1 or TRBD2 (5 bases each). V gave up 3 bases and J gave up 3 bases, with 15 bases separating them. From germline, CDR1 is LGHNA and CDR2 YSLEER. This CDR3 has 15 residues. Here the CDR3 reads CASSQERGRFYEQYF. The CDR3 DNA reads as TGCGCCAGCAGCCAGGAGAGGGGCAGGTTCTACGAGCAGTACTTC.

The chain uses TRBV5-1 and TRBJ1-2; maybe TRBD1 (5 bases). The CDR3 spans 14 residues. Germline assignment: CDR1 SGHRS and CDR2 YFSETQ. Trimming shortened V by 4 bases and J by 4 bases, and 14 bases separated the two germline ends. CDR3 sequence (DNA): TGCGCCAGCAGCCTGGGACCGGAGGGCTATGGCTACACCTTC. Encoded protein: CASSLGPEGYGYTF.

The chain joins TRBV9 to TRBJ1-5, with D uncertain. CDR3 length equals 14 residues. V shed 7 bases and J shed 0 bases, with 11 bases lying between them. Looked up from germline, CDR1 is SGDLS and CDR2 is YYNGEE. CDR3 sequence reads: CASCLGDSNQPQHF. In DNA form, the CDR3 reads TGTGCCAGCTGTTTGGGCGATAGCAATCAGCCCCAGCATTTT.

V is TRBV30 and J is TRBJ1-2, with D hard to call. V lost 5 bases, J lost 5 bases, and 21 bases lay in between. There are 15 residues in the CDR3. Germline assignment: CDR1 GTSNPN and CDR2 SVGIG (reference sequence). The CDR3 loop is CAWYRTGRPYYGYTF. CDR3 bases: TGTGCCTGGTACCGGACCGGCAGGCCGTATTATGGCTACACCTTC.

The chain carries TRBV4-1 and TRBJ1-2; D is unresolved. Trimming left V 0 bases short and J 4 bases short, with 9 bases between. The CDR3 contains 14 residues. CDR1 and CDR2 from the germline V gene are MGHRA and YSYEKL. The DNA for the CDR3 is TGCGCCAGCAGCCAAGATTCAAGGACCTATGGCTACACCTTC. Translation gives CASSQDSRTYGYTF.

To note about this clone: At one end the junction does not follow the germline gene, possibly because of a read error. The gene calls are TRBV7-7 and TRBJ1-5; D gene uncertain. Germline CDR1 is SSHAT and CDR2 is FNYEAQ (reference sequence). This CDR3 contains 11 residues. The CDR3 DNA reads as TGTGCCAGCAGCTTATTCACCCCCAAGCGTTTT. Its protein is CASSLFTPKRF.

The rearrangement joins TRBV30 to TRBJ1-5; D call uncertain. V was clipped by 0 bases and J by 0 bases, with 15 bases between them. Germline V gene lookup returns CDR1 GTSNPN and CDR2 SVGIG (reference sequence). The CDR3 length is 17 residues. The CDR3 protein is CAWSVRHGVHSNQPQHF. In DNA, the CDR3 is TGTGCCTGGAGTGTACGCCATGGGGTGCATAGCAATCAGCCCCAGCATTTT.